This T cell receptor (beta chain) comes out of a study of T cell responses to AZD1222 COVID-19 vaccine. Study results and limitations: Donors were mostly white British, more females; clonal diversity possibly underestimated. Two doses of AZD1222 preceded a rise in Spike-specific TCR breadth and depth.

For this clone: The target antigen is unknown.

The CDR3 has 16 amino acids. Losses at the gene ends were 3 bases for V and 4 bases for J; bases not matched to a gene: 8. Germline V gene sequence: CDR1 SGHTA, CDR2 FQGNSA. Repertoires were generated with immunoSEQ multiplex PCR, while TCRdb's copy carries only in-frame clones and drops some. Of 52,000 or so clones in the sample, approximately 85% were seen once. The chain recombines TRBV7-2 with TRBJ2-5; 10 bases match TRBD1. The clonotype originates from an adult in good health. Sequenced material: peripheral blood, taken on day 0 of MenACWY control vaccination. CDR3 nucleotide sequence: TGTGCCAGCAGCTTGTCGACAGGGGGCGCTGGAGAGACCCAGTACTTC. It yields the protein CASSLSTGGAGETQYF.